This TCR beta chain was captured in a study of blood T cell repertoires in COVID-19. Study-wide background: From the United States, Italy and Spain came samples of acute and convalescent COVID-19. In each case, the material was cDNA or gDNA derived from T cells, B-cell-depleted T cells, or PBMCs.

Trimming took 3 bases from V and 7 from J, leaving 6 bases between them. Germline V gives CDR1 SGHVS, CDR2 FQNEAQ. The CDR3 is 11 residues long. Here immunoSEQ multiplex PCR was the method, and the copy in TCRdb shows in-frame clones only, minus some. The table has 150,000 to 200,000 clones, over 70% seen once. Sequences were obtained from peripheral blood. This chain uses TRBV7-8 with TRBJ1-2; D may be TRBD1 (5 bases). The origin of this receptor is a woman of 80 years or more with active or convalescent COVID-19. The CDR3 DNA reads as TGTGCCAGCAGCTTTCAGGGTGGCTACACCTTC. Its translation is CASSFQGGYTF.